A single sample gave rise to the 30 T cell receptor beta chains below, sequenced in a study of CD8+ T cells in alopecia areata. Sequencing templates came from extracted RNA that was reverse transcribed into cDNA. Only in-frame clones appear in the TCRdb table, and some are missing; sequencing was by immunoSEQ multiplex PCR. Of approximately 190,000 clones in the sample, nearly 60% were seen once. Treatment specified: oral pan-JAK inhibitor, 5-10 mg twice daily. Sequences were derived from CD4+ T cells sorted from blood, sampled at week 24, from a patient treated with tofacitinib. The receptors were gathered from a human donor with alopecia areata.

The rearrangement uses TRBV5-1 and TRBJ2-7, with 8 bases lining up with TRBD2. With V trimmed by 4 bases and J by 5 bases, 14 bases remained unmatched. This CDR3 is 16 amino acids long. Germline lookup yields CDR1 SGHRS and CDR2 YFSETQ. The CDR3 spells CASSLPRGGRDDEQYF. Here the CDR3 DNA reads TGCGCCAGCAGCCTGCCCCGGGGGGGGAGAGATGACGAGCAGTACTTC.

The chain couples TRBV6-5 to TRBJ2-7; D might be TRBD2 (6 bases). In germline, CDR1 is MNHEY, CDR2 SVGAGI. The CDR3 length is 13 residues. Trimming pared 2 bases from V and 4 bases from J, leaving 9 bases between. The CDR3 nucleotides are TGTGCCAGCAGTTACGGGACTGGGTACGAGCAGTACTTC. Protein: CASSYGTGYEQYF.

CDR3 sequence reads: CASSGGFRETQYF. The CDR3 bases are TGTGCCAGCAGTGGGGGGTTCCGAGAGACCCAGTACTTC. J is TRBJ2-5 and V is TRBV2; D is perhaps TRBD1 or TRBD2 (5 bases each). The CDR3 length is 13 residues. V was shortened by 4 bases and J by 4 bases, with 10 bases between the two germline ends. Germline CDR1 SNHLY, CDR2 FYNNEI. Based on the CDR3 plus reference TRBV2 and TRBJ2-5, the full variable domain is EPEVTQTPSHQVTQMGQEVILRCVPISNHLYFYWYRQILGQKVEFLVSFYNNEISEKSEIFDDQFSVERPDGSNFTLKIRSTKLEDSAMYFCASSGGFRETQYFGPGTRLLVL.

This clone was found a few times. The chain couples TRBV5-5 to TRBJ2-7, with TRBD2 as a possible D gene (6 bases). V shed 5 bases and J shed 0 bases, with 15 bases lying between them. Per the germline V gene, CDR1 is SGHKS and CDR2 is YYEKEE (reference sequence). The length of the CDR3 is 15 residues. The CDR3 is CASRRDALVSYEQYF. CDR3 sequence (DNA): TGTGCCAGCAGGCGGGACGCCCTCGTCTCCTACGAGCAGTACTTC.

This clone came up a few times. The V and J genes are TRBV29-1 and TRBJ2-1; D remains unclear. V lost 1 base, J lost 4 bases, and 17 bases lay in between. The CDR3 consists of 16 residues. The germline gives CDR1 SQVTM, CDR2 ANQGSEA. The CDR3 loop is CSVEGGGRMIYNEQFF. CDR3 nucleotide sequence: TGCAGCGTTGAAGGAGGCGGCCGCATGATTTACAATGAGCAGTTCTTC.

In this sample, this clone turned up a few times. DNA for the CDR3: TGTGCCAGCAGCTTAGTCCCAGATTCCTACGAGCAGTACTTC. It is translated as CASSLVPDSYEQYF. The chain links TRBV7-2 to TRBJ2-7, with unresolved D. The germline V and J ends were trimmed by 1 base and 1 base, with 8 bases remaining between them. The CDR3 is 14 residues long. In germline, CDR1 is SGHTA, CDR2 FQGNSA.

This chain joins TRBV7-9 and TRBJ1-1, with D tentatively TRBD1 (6 bases). Germline assignment: CDR1 SEHNR and CDR2 FQNEAQ (reference sequence). The CDR3 is 13 amino acids. V lost 3 bases, J lost 3 bases, and 8 bases lay in between. The CDR3 sequence: CASSLAGDTEAFF. The CDR3 DNA is TGTGCCAGCAGCTTGGCAGGGGACACTGAAGCTTTCTTT.

The chain joins TRBV28 to TRBJ1-2, with D hard to call. CDR1 and CDR2 from the germline V gene are MDHEN and SYDVKM. Trimming removed 2 bases from V and 5 bases from J, with 12 bases in between. The CDR3 spans 14 residues. The CDR3 nucleotides read TGTGCCAGCAGTTTAGGGAGGCCTGGATATGGCTACACCTTC. Its translation: CASSLGRPGYGYTF.

This chain uses TRBV29-1 with TRBJ2-1; D is perhaps TRBD1 or TRBD2 (5 bases each). V lost 5 bases and J 7 bases, leaving 15 bases between the germline ends. Germline V CDR1 and CDR2: SQVTM, ANQGSEA. The CDR3 contains 13 residues. The DNA of the CDR3 is TGCAGCGTTATCCCGGGACCTTGGAATGAGCAGTTCTTC. Residues: CSVIPGPWNEQFF.

This clone has just a few counts. This chain joins TRBV7-9 and TRBJ1-1; D is perhaps TRBD1 (5 bases). CDR1 is SEHNR, CDR2 FQNEAQ, per germline (reference sequence). V was clipped by 6 bases and J by 8 bases, with 19 bases between them. The CDR3 is made up of 14 amino acids. The CDR3 region has the DNA TGTGCCAGCAGATTACCGGGACGGGGAGGGGAAGCTTTCTTT. Protein product: CASRLPGRGGEAFF.

The chain is built from TRBV20-1 and TRBJ2-7; D call uncertain. CDR1 is DFQATT, CDR2 SNEGSKA, per germline (reference sequence). This CDR3 comprises 10 residues. Trimming removed 1 base from V and 5 bases from J, with 3 bases in between. The CDR3 coding sequence is TGCAGTGCTAGAGCGGACGAGCAGTACTTC. This sequence encodes CSARADEQYF.

The rearrangement uses TRBV7-9 and TRBJ2-5; unclear D gene. Germline loops: CDR1 SEHNR, CDR2 FQNEAQ (reference sequence). The CDR3 runs 13 residues. The germline V and J ends were trimmed by 5 bases and 2 bases, with 9 bases remaining between them. CDR3 nucleotide sequence: TGTGCCAGCAGCGCGAGCGAACAAGAGACCCAGTACTTC. Protein sequence: CASSASEQETQYF. Complete variable domain (other parts from reference TRBV7-9 and TRBJ2-5): DTGVSQNPRHKITKRGQNVTFRCDPISEHNRLYWYRQTLGQGPEFLTYFQNEAQLEKSRLLSDRFSAERPKGSFSTLEIQRTEQGDSAMYLCASSASEQETQYFGPGTRLLVL.

This clone was detected a few times. Within the sample, other DNA sequences also encode this same CDR3. The chain recombines TRBV5-6 with TRBJ2-6; D not resolved. V lost 0 bases, J lost 3 bases, and 4 bases lay in between. The CDR3 sequence is 14 residues long. Germline V gene data show CDR1 as SGHDT and CDR2 as YYEEEE. The CDR3 nucleotides read TGTGCCAGCAGCTTGGGTAGTGGGGCCAACGTCCTGACTTTC. This sequence encodes CASSLGSGANVLTF. The full variable domain, rest sourced from reference TRBV5-6 and TRBJ2-6, is DAGVTQSPTHLIKTRGQQVTLRCSPKSGHDTVSWYQQALGQGPQFIFQYYEEEERQRGNFPDRFSGHQFPNYSSELNVNALLLGDSALYLCASSLGSGANVLTFGAGSRLTVL.

In this sample, this clone turned up a few times. The chain employs TRBV7-3 and TRBJ1-1; D remains unclear. This CDR3 has 15 residues. V dropped 0 bases and J dropped 4 bases, with 12 bases sitting between them. Per the germline V gene, CDR1 is SGHTA and CDR2 is FQGTGA. The CDR3 sequence is CASSLTGGLGTEAFF. CDR3 nucleotides: TGTGCCAGCAGCTTAACGGGCGGTCTGGGCACTGAAGCTTTCTTT.

The chain uses TRBV5-1 and TRBJ1-2; D is ambiguous. CDR1 SGHRS and CDR2 YFSETQ come from the germline V gene. Trimming removed 3 bases from V and 4 bases from J, with 13 bases in between. The CDR3 covers 14 residues. The DNA for the CDR3 is TGCGCCAGCAGCTCGGCCTCCGGGTCCTATGGCTACACCTTC. Residues: CASSSASGSYGYTF.

V usage is TRBV5-4 and J usage is TRBJ1-5; 11 nucleotides line up with TRBD1. Trimming took 4 bases from V and 6 from J; bases not matched to a gene: 6. Per the germline V gene, CDR1 is SGHNT and CDR2 is YYREEE (reference sequence). The CDR3 has 15 amino acids. This chain's CDR3 is CASSLDRGRSQPQHF. Written as DNA, the CDR3 is TGTGCCAGCAGCCTGGACAGGGGGCGATCTCAGCCCCAGCATTTT.

V and J are TRBV30 and TRBJ2-3; 7 bases line up with TRBD2. Unmatched junction bases numbered 9, after V lost 3 bases and J lost 6 bases. The germline V gene encodes CDR1 GTSNPN and CDR2 SVGIG (reference sequence). CDR3 size: 14 residues. The CDR3 loop reads CAWRVSGAPDTQYF. The CDR3 DNA sequence: TGTGCCTGGAGGGTCAGCGGGGCTCCCGATACGCAGTATTTT.

The chain combines TRBV5-4 with TRBJ1-6; 7 bases are shared with TRBD1. V shed 2 bases and J 6 bases; nucleotides not matched to a gene: 5. Germline CDR1 and CDR2: SGHNT and YYREEE (reference sequence). This CDR3 region has 15 residues. CDR3 nucleotide sequence: TGTGCCAGCAGCTTCCGGGACAGCAGTAATTCACCCCTCCACTTT. Its translation: CASSFRDSSNSPLHF.

V and J are TRBV7-9 and TRBJ2-1; maybe TRBD2 (6 bases). Deletions cut 4 bases from V and 8 bases from J, with 15 bases between. The CDR3 sequence is 14 residues long. Germline V gives CDR1 SEHNR, CDR2 FQNEAQ (reference sequence). CDR3 nucleotides: TGTGCCAGCAGCTATAGACTAGTCGGGGATGAGCAGTTCTTC. It is translated as CASSYRLVGDEQFF.

The chain joins TRBV23-1 to TRBJ1-5, with D unclear. TRBV23-1 counts as an open reading frame of uncertain function. This CDR3 contains 12 residues. The V and J ends lost 1 base and 4 bases respectively, with 2 bases between them. This CDR3 is CASSQCNQPQHF. DNA of the CDR3: TGCGCCAGCAGTCAATGTAATCAGCCCCAGCATTTT.

The V call is TRBV4-3, the J call TRBJ2-2, with D perhaps TRBD2 (6 bases). The CDR3 has 16 residues. Germline V gives CDR1 LGHNA, CDR2 YSLEER. V was trimmed by 0 bases and J by 0 bases, leaving 8 bases between them. CDR3 amino acids: CASSQDPGANTGELFF. The CDR3 region has the DNA TGCGCCAGCAGCCAAGATCCGGGGGCGAACACCGGGGAGCTGTTTTTT.

V and J are TRBV6-5 and TRBJ1-6; D is uncertain. This CDR3 has 14 residues. Germline CDR1 reads MNHEY; CDR2 reads SVGAGI. V was cut by 10 bases and J by 5 bases, with 15 bases left in between. The CDR3 is CATRRRQDNSPLHF. In DNA form, the CDR3 reads TGTGCCACCAGACGCCGGCAGGATAATTCACCCCTCCACTTT.

The gene calls are TRBV4-1 and TRBJ2-1, with TRBD1 matching 7 bases. The junction had 8 bases not matched to a gene; V was cut back by 3 bases and J by 3 bases. The germline V gene encodes CDR1 MGHRA and CDR2 YSYEKL. The CDR3 has 16 amino acids. The CDR3 region is CASSHTGVVNYNEQFF. CDR3 bases: TGCGCCAGCAGCCACACAGGGGTGGTGAACTACAATGAGCAGTTCTTC.

This clone has only a few counts. The genes are TRBV27 and TRBJ1-2; 9 nucleotides line up with TRBD1. CDR1 MNHEY and CDR2 SMNVEV come from the germline V gene (reference sequence). The CDR3 totals 15 residues. The V and J ends lost 5 bases and 7 bases, in that order; junction bases with no gene match: 11. CDR3 loop: CASSAYRDRVSGYTF. The CDR3 nucleotides are TGTGCCAGCAGTGCTTACCGGGACAGGGTGTCTGGCTACACCTTC.

This chain joins TRBV10-3 and TRBJ2-5, with D perhaps TRBD1 (5 bases). There are 14 residues in the CDR3. Trimming pared 5 bases from V and 2 bases from J, leaving 12 bases between. CDR1 is ENHRY and CDR2 is SYGVKD in the germline V gene. The CDR3 nucleotides are TGTGCCATCAGTTCTCAGGGCACACAAGAGACCCAGTACTTC. Its translation is CAISSQGTQETQYF.

This clone showed up just once. This sequence joins TRBV7-9 and TRBJ1-2; D is unresolved. This CDR3 region has 14 residues. The V gene lost 1 base and the J gene lost 6 bases, with 12 bases spanning the gap. Germline V CDR1 and CDR2: SEHNR, FQNEAQ (reference sequence). The CDR3, as DNA: TGTGCCAGCAGCTTAGGTGATGCGCGCCATGGCTACACCTTC. Protein: CASSLGDARHGYTF.

This clone was found many times. The chain combines TRBV7-8 with TRBJ1-3; 7 nucleotides line up with TRBD1. The CDR3 has 18 amino acids. CDR1 and CDR2 (germline): SGHVS, FQNEAQ. V lost 4 bases and J lost 0; bases outside the gene matches: 12. As DNA, the CDR3 is TGTGCCAGCAGCTCGACAGGGAGAACCGGGGGCTCTGGAAACACCATATATTTT. Its translation: CASSSTGRTGGSGNTIYF.

The rearrangement uses TRBV2 and TRBJ1-3; no clear D. The ends were cut back, 7 bases at V and 4 bases at J, with 14 bases in the middle. In germline, CDR1 is SNHLY, CDR2 FYNNEI. The CDR3 covers 14 residues. CDR3 region: CASTGQRSGNTIYF. As DNA, the CDR3 is TGTGCCAGCACAGGTCAGAGATCGGGAAACACCATATATTTT.

This clone was seen once. The genes are TRBV27 and TRBJ2-1, with D possibly being TRBD2 (7 bases). The V gene's germline CDR1 is MNHEY and CDR2 SMNVEV (reference sequence). There are 13 residues in the CDR3. V lost 10 bases and J 7 bases, leaving 17 bases between the germline ends. This CDR3 reads CAIRGAGRNEQFF. In nucleotides, the CDR3 is TGTGCCATCCGGGGGGCGGGACGGAATGAGCAGTTCTTC.

The chain links TRBV7-2 to TRBJ2-3, with D unclear. The V end was cut by 5 bases, the J end by 10 bases, with 25 bases between. The CDR3 loop spans 16 amino acids. Germline CDR1 reads SGHTA; CDR2 reads FQGNSA. The CDR3 DNA follows: TGTGCCAGCAGCCTCCAAGTCGGCAGGTGGGCGGTTCCGCAGTATTTT. It encodes CASSLQVGRWAVPQYF.